What follows is one T cell receptor beta chain and its context. The repertoire was sequenced with immunoSEQ multiplex PCR; TCRdb's copy has only in-frame clones and lacks some. The top ten hold about 5.1% of the sample, which has more than 95,000 clones, 85% to 90% seen once. This specimen comes from a study of blood T cell repertoires in COVID-19. The CDR3 spans 16 residues. The germline V gene has CDR1 LNHDA and CDR2 SQIVND (reference sequence). Trimming cost V 2 bases and J 2 bases, with 15 bases left between them. The clonotype comes from a human donor in a cohort sampled during active COVID-19. The sequenced sample was peripheral blood. The chain has TRBV19 and TRBJ2-5; D perhaps matches TRBD2 (5 bases). The CDR3 nucleotides read TGTGCCAGTAGTATAAGGGCTACTAGTGTTCAAGAGACCCAGTACTTC. It codes for CASSIRATSVQETQYF.